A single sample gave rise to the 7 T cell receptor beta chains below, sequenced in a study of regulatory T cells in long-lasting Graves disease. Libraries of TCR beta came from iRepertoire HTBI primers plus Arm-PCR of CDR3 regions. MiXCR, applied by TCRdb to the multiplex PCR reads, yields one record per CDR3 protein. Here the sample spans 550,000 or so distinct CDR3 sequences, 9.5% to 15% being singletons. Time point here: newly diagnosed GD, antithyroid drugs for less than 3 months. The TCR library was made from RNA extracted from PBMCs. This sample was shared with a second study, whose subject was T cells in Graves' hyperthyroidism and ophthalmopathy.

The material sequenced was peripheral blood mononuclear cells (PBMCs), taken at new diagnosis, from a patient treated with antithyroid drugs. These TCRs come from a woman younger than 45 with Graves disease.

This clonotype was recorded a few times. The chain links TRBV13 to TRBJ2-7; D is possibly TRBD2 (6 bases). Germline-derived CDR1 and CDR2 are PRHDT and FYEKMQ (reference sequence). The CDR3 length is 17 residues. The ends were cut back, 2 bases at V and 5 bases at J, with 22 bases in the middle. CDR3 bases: TGTGCCAGCAGCTTATACGCGGTAAGGGTGGAGGGCCACGAGCAGTACTTC. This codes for CASSLYAVRVEGHEQYF.

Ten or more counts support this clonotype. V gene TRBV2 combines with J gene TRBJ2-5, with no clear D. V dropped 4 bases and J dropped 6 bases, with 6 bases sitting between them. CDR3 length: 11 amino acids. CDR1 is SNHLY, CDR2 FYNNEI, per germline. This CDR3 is CASSVSKTQYF. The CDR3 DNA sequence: TGTGCCAGCAGTGTATCGAAGACCCAGTACTTC.

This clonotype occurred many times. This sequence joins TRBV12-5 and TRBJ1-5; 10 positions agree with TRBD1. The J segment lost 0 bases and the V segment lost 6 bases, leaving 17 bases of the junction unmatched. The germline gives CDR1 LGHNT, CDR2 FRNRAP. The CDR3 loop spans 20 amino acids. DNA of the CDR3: TGTGCTAGTGGCCACCTCTGCCGGGACAGGGGCGAGAGTAGCAATCAGCCCCAGCATTTT. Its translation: CASGHLCRDRGESSNQPQHF.

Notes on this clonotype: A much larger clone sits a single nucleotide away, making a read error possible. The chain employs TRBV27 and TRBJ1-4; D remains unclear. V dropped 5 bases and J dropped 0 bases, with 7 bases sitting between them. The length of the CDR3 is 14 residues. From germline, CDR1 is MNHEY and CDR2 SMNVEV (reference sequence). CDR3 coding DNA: TGTGCCAGCAGTAGAGTTGCAACTAATGAAAAACTGTTTTTT. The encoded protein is CASSRVATNEKLFF.

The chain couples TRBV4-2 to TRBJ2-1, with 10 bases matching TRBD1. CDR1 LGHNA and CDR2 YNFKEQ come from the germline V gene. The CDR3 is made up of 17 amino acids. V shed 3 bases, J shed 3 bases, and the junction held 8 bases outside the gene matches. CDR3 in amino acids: CASSHKAGTGDYNEQFF. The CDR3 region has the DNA TGTGCCAGCAGCCATAAGGCCGGGACAGGGGACTACAATGAGCAGTTCTTC.

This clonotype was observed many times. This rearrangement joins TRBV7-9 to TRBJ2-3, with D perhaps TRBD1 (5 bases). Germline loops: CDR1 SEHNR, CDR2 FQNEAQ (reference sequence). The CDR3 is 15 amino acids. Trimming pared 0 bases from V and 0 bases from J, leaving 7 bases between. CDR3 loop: CASSLAGASTDTQYF. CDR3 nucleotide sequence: TGTGCCAGCAGCTTAGCAGGGGCGAGCACAGATACGCAGTATTTT.

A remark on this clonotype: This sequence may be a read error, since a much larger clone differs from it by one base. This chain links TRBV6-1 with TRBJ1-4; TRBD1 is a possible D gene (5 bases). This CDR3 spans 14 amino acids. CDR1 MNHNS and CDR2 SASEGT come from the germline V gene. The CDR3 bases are TGTGCCAGCAGGCCGACAGCTACTAATGAAAATCTGTTTTTT. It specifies CASRPTATNENLFF.